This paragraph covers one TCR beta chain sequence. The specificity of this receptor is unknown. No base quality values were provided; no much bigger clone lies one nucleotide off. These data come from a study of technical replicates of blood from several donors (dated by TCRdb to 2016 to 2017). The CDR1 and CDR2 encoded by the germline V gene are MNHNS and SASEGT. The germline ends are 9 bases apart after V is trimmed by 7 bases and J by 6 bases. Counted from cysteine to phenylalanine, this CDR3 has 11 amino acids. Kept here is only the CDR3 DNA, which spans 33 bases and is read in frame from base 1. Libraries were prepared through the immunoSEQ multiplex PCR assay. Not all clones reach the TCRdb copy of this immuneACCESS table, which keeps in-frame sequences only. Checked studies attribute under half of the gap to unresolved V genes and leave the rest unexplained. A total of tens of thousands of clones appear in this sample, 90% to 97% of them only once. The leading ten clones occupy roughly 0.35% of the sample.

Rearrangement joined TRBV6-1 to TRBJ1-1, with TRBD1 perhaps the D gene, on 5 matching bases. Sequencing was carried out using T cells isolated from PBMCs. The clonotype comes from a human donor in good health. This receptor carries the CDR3 CASNKGPEAFF. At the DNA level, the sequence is TGTGCCAGCAATAAGGGGCCTGAAGCTTTCTTT.